The rows below give T cell receptor beta chains drawn from one sample of a study of OX40 agonist ivuxolimab in advanced cancers. TCRdb's copy holds only in-frame clones and misses some; the assay was immunoSEQ multiplex PCR. The table shows over 55,000 clones, with 91% occurring only once. Sequenced here: CD4+ or CD8+ T cells sorted from blood, sampled in a trial of the OX40 agonist ivuxolimab. All receptors derive from an adult with an advanced solid tumor such as melanoma, head and neck, liver or kidney cancer. The CDR3 runs from the conserved cysteine through the conserved F or W. The order of the fields is V gene, D gene, clone size, J gene, CDR3 protein, CDR3 DNA. D genes are given only for firm matches. Only some rows state a clone size, as once, few, many or a class for expanded clones.

>TRBV27|NA|NA|TRBJ1-1
CASSAARAVTEAFF
TGTGCCAGCAGTGCCGCTAGGGCGGTCACTGAAGCTTTCTTT
>TRBV29-1|NA|NA|TRBJ2-3
CSVGPERTVRPRLGDTQYF
TGCAGCGTTGGGCCCGAGAGGACAGTGAGGCCCAGATTGGGAGATACGCAGTATTTT
>TRBV18|TRBD2|NA|TRBJ2-3
CASSPRTKRTSGEGDTQYF
TGTGCCAGCTCACCAAGAACGAAGAGGACTAGCGGGGAGGGGGATACGCAGTATTTT
>TRBV28|TRBD2|NA|TRBJ2-7
CASRTGGDRYEQYF
TGTGCCAGCCGAACGGGGGGGGACCGGTACGAGCAGTACTTC
>TRBV28|NA|NA|TRBJ2-2
CASTVAPFTGELFF
TGTGCCAGCACCGTTGCCCCATTCACCGGGGAGCTGTTTTTT
>TRBV29-1|NA|NA|TRBJ1-1
CSVASSGGWTEAFF
TGCAGCGTTGCCTCATCGGGTGGCTGGACTGAAGCTTTCTTT
>TRBV4-1|NA|few|TRBJ1-1
CASRQLGGNTEAFF
TGCGCCAGCAGGCAGTTGGGGGGGAACACTGAAGCTTTCTTT
>TRBV21-1|NA|NA|TRBJ1-6
CASSKGDGSYSPLHF
TGTGCCAGCAGCAAAGGTGACGGGAGCTATTCACCCCTCCACTTT
>TRBV7-2|NA|NA|TRBJ2-3
CASSLMTATNTQYF
TGTGCCAGCAGCTTAATGACAGCGACAAATACGCAGTATTTT
>TRBV18|TRBD1|NA|TRBJ1-6
CASSPKDRAGSPLHF
TGTGCCAGCTCACCAAAGGACAGGGCCGGTTCACCCCTCCACTTT
>TRBV28|TRBD2|NA|TRBJ2-6
CASSQLAGDSSGANVLTF
TGTGCCAGCAGCCAACTAGCGGGAGACTCCTCTGGGGCCAACGTCCTGACTTTC
>TRBV27|NA|NA|TRBJ2-5
CASSPGRGETQYF
TGTGCCAGCAGCCCCGGACGGGGAGAGACCCAGTACTTC
>TRBV2|NA|NA|TRBJ2-5
CASSGFTGREETQYF
TGTGCCAGCAGTGGTTTTACAGGGCGTGAGGAGACCCAGTACTTC
>TRBV28|NA|once|TRBJ2-1
CASSFIRGEQFF
TGTGCCAGCAGTTTTATCAGGGGTGAGCAGTTCTTC
>TRBV5-1|TRBD1|NA|TRBJ1-2
CASSPGRGQASYGYTF
TGCGCCAGCAGCCCTGGTAGGGGACAGGCGTCCTATGGCTACACCTTC
>TRBV7-7|NA|NA|TRBJ2-3
CASSPGAGTDTQYF
TGTGCTAGCAGCCCCGGGGCTGGCACAGATACGCAGTATTTT
>TRBV5-5|NA|NA|TRBJ2-7
CASSRTVQLSYEQYF
TGTGCCAGCAGCCGTACAGTACAACTCTCCTACGAGCAGTACTTC
>TRBV7-6|NA|NA|TRBJ2-5
CASSLAETQYF
TGTGCCAGCAGCTTAGCAGAGACCCAGTACTTC
>TRBV5-6|NA|once|TRBJ2-5
CASSLAEGRETQYF
TGTGCCAGCAGCTTGGCCGAGGGACGAGAGACCCAGTACTTC
>TRBV6-5|NA|NA|TRBJ2-7
CASRHDGIYEQYF
TGTGCCAGCAGACATGACGGGATCTACGAGCAGTACTTC
>TRBV7-9|NA|NA|TRBJ1-1
CASSLTGNTEAFF
TGTGCCAGCAGTTTAACAGGTAACACTGAAGCTTTCTTT
>TRBV5-1|NA|NA|TRBJ2-5
CASSLGTVQETQYF
TGCGCCAGCAGCTTGGGTACAGTACAAGAGACCCAGTACTTC
>TRBV2|TRBD1|NA|TRBJ1-2
CASSDRGRRYGYTF
TGTGCCAGCAGTGACAGGGGGCGCCGGTATGGCTACACCTTC
>TRBV7-8|NA|NA|TRBJ2-5
CASNHQETQYF
TGTGCCAGCAACCACCAAGAGACCCAGTACTTC
>TRBV7-2|NA|NA|TRBJ2-1
CASSLAVTEQFF
TGTGCCAGCAGCTTAGCCGTAACAGAGCAGTTCTTC
>TRBV6-4|NA|NA|TRBJ2-4
CASSPTLPGSGAKNIQYF
TGTGCCAGCAGTCCCACCCTGCCTGGCAGCGGAGCCAAAAACATTCAGTACTTC
>TRBV4-2|NA|NA|TRBJ2-7
CASSQAGQNYEQYF
TGTGCCAGCAGCCAGGCAGGACAGAACTACGAGCAGTACTTC
>TRBV5-1|NA|NA|TRBJ2-7
CASSFRDPSYEQYF
TGCGCCAGCAGCTTCAGGGACCCATCCTACGAGCAGTACTTC
>TRBV4-1|NA|once|TRBJ2-3
CASSHLAGSSTDTQYF
TGCGCCAGCAGCCACCTGGCCGGTTCTAGCACAGATACGCAGTATTTT
>TRBV9|NA|NA|TRBJ2-3
CASSVSGEGFSDTQYF
TGTGCCAGCAGCGTATCCGGGGAAGGGTTCTCAGATACGCAGTATTTT
>TRBV5-6|NA|NA|TRBJ2-7
CASSLQQEEYF
TGTGCCAGCAGCTTGCAGCAGGAGGAGTACTTC
>TRBV6-1|NA|NA|TRBJ1-3
CASSPGLSSGNTIYF
TGTGCCAGCAGTCCCGGTCTGAGCTCTGGAAACACCATATATTTT
>TRBV2|TRBD1|once|TRBJ1-1
CASSQTGRGTEAFF
TGTGCCAGCAGCCAGACAGGGAGAGGCACTGAAGCTTTCTTT
>TRBV2|TRBD1|NA|TRBJ2-5
CASRRDRRQETQYF
TGTGCCAGCAGAAGGGACAGGCGCCAAGAGACCCAGTACTTC
>TRBV5-6|TRBD2|NA|TRBJ2-5
CASSVLTSPQETQYF
TGTGCCAGCAGCGTCTTGACTAGCCCCCAAGAGACCCAGTACTTC
>TRBV11-2|NA|NA|TRBJ1-2
CASSPTVGNYGYTF
TGTGCCAGCAGCCCGACAGTGGGGAACTATGGCTACACCTTC
>TRBV4-3|NA|NA|TRBJ2-1
CASSLPGAYNEQFF
TGCGCCAGCAGCCTCCCAGGGGCCTACAATGAGCAGTTCTTC
>TRBV28|TRBD1|NA|TRBJ1-5
CASSTGTGGNQPQHF
TGTGCCAGCAGCACGGGGACAGGGGGCAACCAGCCCCAGCATTTT
>TRBV28|NA|few|TRBJ1-2
CASSLGSLSYGYTF
TGTGCCAGCAGTTTGGGTAGTTTGAGTTATGGCTACACCTTC
>TRBV7-9|TRBD2|NA|TRBJ2-3
CASSLSGAGLTDTQYF
TGTGCCAGCAGCTTAAGCGGGGCAGGGCTCACAGATACGCAGTATTTT
>TRBV27|NA|NA|TRBJ1-6
CASSPSSYNSPLHF
TGTGCCAGCAGTCCTAGCTCCTATAATTCACCCCTCCACTTT
>TRBV5-1|NA|NA|TRBJ1-2
CASSWGQTGSGYTF
TGCGCCAGCAGCTGGGGACAAACTGGGTCTGGCTACACCTTC
>TRBV5-1|NA|NA|TRBJ1-2
CASSLAGLGGYTF
TGTGCCAGCAGCTTGGCAGGGCTGGGTGGCTACACCTTC
>TRBV6-5|NA|NA|TRBJ2-1
CASSLEGGSYNEQFF
TGTGCCAGCAGTTTAGAGGGTGGCTCCTACAATGAGCAGTTCTTC
>TRBV28|NA|NA|TRBJ1-2
CASSFLLGWDYGYTF
TGTGCCAGCAGTTTTCTTTTGGGATGGGACTATGGCTACACCTTC
>TRBV28|NA|NA|TRBJ2-1
CASSLEADNNNEQFF
TGTGCCAGCAGTTTAGAAGCGGATAACAACAATGAGCAGTTCTTC
>TRBV5-1|TRBD2|once|TRBJ2-1
CASRSRLAGNNEQFF
TGCGCCAGCAGGAGTCGACTAGCGGGAAACAATGAGCAGTTCTTC
>TRBV11-1|NA|NA|TRBJ1-5
CASILGAPYSNQPQHF
TGTGCCAGCATCCTAGGGGCACCTTATAGCAATCAGCCCCAGCATTTT